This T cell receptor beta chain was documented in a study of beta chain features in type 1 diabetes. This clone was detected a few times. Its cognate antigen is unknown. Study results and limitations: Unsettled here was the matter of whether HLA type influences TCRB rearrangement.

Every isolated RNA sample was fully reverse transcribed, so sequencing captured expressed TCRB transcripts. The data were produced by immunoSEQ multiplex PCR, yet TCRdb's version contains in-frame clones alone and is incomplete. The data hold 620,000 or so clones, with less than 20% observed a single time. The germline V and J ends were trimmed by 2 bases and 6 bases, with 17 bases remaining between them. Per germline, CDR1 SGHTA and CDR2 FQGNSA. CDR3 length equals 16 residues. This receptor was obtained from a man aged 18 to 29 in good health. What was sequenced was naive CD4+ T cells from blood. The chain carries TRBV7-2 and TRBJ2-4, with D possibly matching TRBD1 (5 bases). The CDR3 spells CASSLMQGSSGNIQYF. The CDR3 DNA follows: TGTGCCAGCAGCTTAATGCAGGGTAGTTCAGGAAACATTCAGTACTTC. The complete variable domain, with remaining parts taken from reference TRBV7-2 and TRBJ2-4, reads GAGVSQSPSNKVTEKGKDVELRCDPISGHTALYWYRQSLGQGLEFLIYFQGNSAPDKSGLPSDRFSAERTGGSVSTLTIQRTQQEDSAVYLCASSLMQGSSGNIQYFGAGTRLSVL.